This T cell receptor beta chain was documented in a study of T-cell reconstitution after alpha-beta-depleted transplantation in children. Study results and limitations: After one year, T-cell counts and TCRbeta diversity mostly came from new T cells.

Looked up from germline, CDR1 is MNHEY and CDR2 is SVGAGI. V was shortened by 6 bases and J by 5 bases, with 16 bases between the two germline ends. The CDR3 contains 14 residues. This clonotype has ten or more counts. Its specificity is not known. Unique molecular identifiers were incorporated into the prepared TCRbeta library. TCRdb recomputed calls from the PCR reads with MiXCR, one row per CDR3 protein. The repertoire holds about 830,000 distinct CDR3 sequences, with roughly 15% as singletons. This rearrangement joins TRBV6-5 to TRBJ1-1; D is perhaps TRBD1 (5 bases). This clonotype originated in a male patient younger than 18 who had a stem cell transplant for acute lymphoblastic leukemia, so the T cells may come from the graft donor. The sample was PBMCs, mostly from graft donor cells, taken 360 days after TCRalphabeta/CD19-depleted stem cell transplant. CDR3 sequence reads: CASSRRREGTEAFF. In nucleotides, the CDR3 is TGTGCCAGCAGCCGACGGCGTGAGGGGACTGAAGCTTTCTTT.